This T cell receptor (beta chain) was sequenced in a study of T cells in Graves' hyperthyroidism and ophthalmopathy. V was clipped by 5 bases and J by 1 base, with 12 bases between them. This CDR3 region has 15 residues. Germline values: CDR1 MNHEY, CDR2 SMNVEV (reference sequence). Researchers amplified the TCR beta CDR3 regions from RNA transcripts. The primer set for the first-round RT-PCR of the TCR CDR3 was HTBI. A single record per CDR3 protein comes from TCRdb applying MiXCR to the multiplex PCR reads. Of fewer than 800,000 distinct CDR3 sequences listed, about 17% are singletons. The source material was blood. The chain combines TRBV27 with TRBJ1-5; D is uncertain. The clonotype was recovered from a young man with Graves' hyperthyroidism. The CDR3 coding sequence is TGTGCCAGCAGTCCCGTAAGCAGGAGCAATCAGCCCCAGCATTTT. It is translated as CASSPVSRSNQPQHF.